This T cell receptor beta chain was captured by sequencing in a study of early stage breast cancer tumors. The V gene end was trimmed by 6 bases and the J gene end by 2 bases; junction bases not matched to a gene: 7. From germline, CDR1 is MNHNS and CDR2 SASEGT. This CDR3 is 15 amino acids long. Measured with immunoSEQ multiplex PCR; TCRdb has only the in-frame clones, and not every one. The sample yields some 48,000 clones, approximately 80% seen once. The receptor's source is a person in their fifties or sixties with breast cancer. The chain couples TRBV6-1 to TRBJ2-7, with 10 bases that match TRBD1. The specimen sequenced was blood. The CDR3 is CASRPGTGDTYEQYF. The CDR3 DNA reads as TGTGCCAGCAGACCGGGGACAGGGGATACCTACGAGCAGTACTTC.